The 30 T cell receptor beta chains given below trace back to one sample, sequenced in a study of blood T cell repertoires in COVID-19. Sequencing used immunoSEQ multiplex PCR; TCRdb keeps in-frame clones, though not all of them. The data show tens of thousands of clones, roughly 76% seen once. The specimen was peripheral blood. The origin of the receptors is a woman aged 80 or older with active or convalescent COVID-19.

The V gene is TRBV4-3, the J gene TRBJ1-3; TRBD1 agrees at 7 bases. The CDR3 has 16 amino acids. Trimming removed 1 base from V and 4 bases from J; junction bases left unmatched: 7. The germline CDR1 and CDR2 sequences are LGHNA and YSLEER. The CDR3 region is CASSQATGAVGNTIYF. In DNA, the CDR3 is TGCGCCAGCAGCCAAGCTACAGGGGCGGTGGGAAACACCATATATTTT.

The table lists this clone with a count of one. The V and J genes are TRBV10-1 and TRBJ2-3; 10 bases are shared with TRBD2. The CDR3 is 16 residues long. Unmatched junction bases numbered 3, after V lost 2 bases and J lost 1 base. CDR1 is WNHNN and CDR2 is SYGVQD in the germline V gene (reference sequence). CDR3 bases: TGCGCCAGCAGTGAGGGGACTAGCGCACGCACAGATACGCAGTATTTT. The encoded protein is CASSEGTSARTDTQYF.

CDR3 residues: CASRQGGVRANTEAFF. The CDR3 DNA reads TGTGCCAGTAGGCAGGGGGGAGTTAGGGCGAACACTGAAGCTTTCTTT. The J gene is TRBJ1-1, the V gene TRBV19, with TRBD1 matching 7 bases. CDR1 and CDR2 (germline): LNHDA, SQIVND (reference sequence). J lost 1 base, V lost 6 bases, and 11 bases had no gene match. The CDR3 is made up of 16 amino acids.

J is TRBJ2-3 and V is TRBV5-1; the match to TRBD1 covers 8 bases. The V gene's germline CDR1 is SGHRS and CDR2 YFSETQ. V lost 8 bases and J lost 5; bases outside the gene matches: 10. This CDR3 has 14 residues. The CDR3 nucleotides read TGCGCCAGTGGACAGGGTCTTGAGATAGATACGCAGTATTTT. Translated: CASGQGLEIDTQYF.

This sequence joins TRBV6-6 and TRBJ2-3; TRBD2 agrees at 8 bases. This CDR3 spans 16 amino acids. The V gene end was trimmed by 0 bases and the J gene end by 4 bases; junction bases not matched to a gene: 6. The V gene's germline CDR1 is MNHNY and CDR2 SVGAGI (reference sequence). CDR3 region: CASSYSRGGGADTQYF. The CDR3 nucleotides are TGTGCCAGCAGTTACTCCCGGGGGGGCGGGGCAGATACGCAGTATTTT.

The chain couples TRBV28 to TRBJ1-2; tentatively, D is TRBD1 (5 bases). V dropped 3 bases and J dropped 3 bases, with 17 bases sitting between them. The germline gives CDR1 MDHEN, CDR2 SYDVKM. This CDR3 comprises 16 residues. The CDR3 DNA sequence: TGTGCCAGCAGTTTTCGGGCTCCCGGAGGGGACTATGGCTACACCTTC. Translation gives CASSFRAPGGDYGYTF.

The J gene is TRBJ2-2, the V gene TRBV5-1; D perhaps matches TRBD2 (6 bases). The germline V gene has CDR1 SGHRS and CDR2 YFSETQ. This CDR3 is 16 amino acids long. Trimming pared 4 bases from V and 4 bases from J, leaving 17 bases between. DNA for the CDR3: TGCGCCAGCAGCCCCCGGGACTCCCGTTTCACCGGGGAGCTGTTTTTT. Protein: CASSPRDSRFTGELFF.

The V gene is TRBV18, the J gene TRBJ2-1; D is perhaps TRBD2 (6 bases). The V and J ends lost 3 bases and 5 bases respectively, with 8 bases between them. This CDR3 is built from 13 residues. Germline V gives CDR1 KGHSH, CDR2 LQKENI. The CDR3 sequence is CASSPGTHNEQFF. The CDR3, as DNA: TGTGCCAGCTCACCGGGGACTCACAATGAGCAGTTCTTC.

V and J are TRBV28 and TRBJ2-1, with TRBD1 identical over 9 bases. CDR1 and CDR2 (germline): MDHEN, SYDVKM. This CDR3 contains 17 residues. J lost 5 bases, V lost 2 bases, and 10 bases had no gene match. The CDR3 sequence: CASSLGIWGQGDNEQFF. CDR3 bases: TGTGCCAGCAGTTTAGGGATCTGGGGACAGGGTGACAATGAGCAGTTCTTC.

The rearrangement joins TRBV5-1 to TRBJ2-1; 7 bases agree with TRBD1. V shed 4 bases and J 8 bases; nucleotides not matched to a gene: 6. The CDR3 spans 13 residues. The germline V gene encodes CDR1 SGHRS and CDR2 YFSETQ. CDR3 protein: CASSKDRADEQFF. CDR3 nucleotides: TGCGCCAGCAGCAAAGACAGGGCCGATGAGCAGTTCTTC.

The rearrangement links TRBV6-6 to TRBJ1-1; D is undetermined. The CDR3 loop spans 15 amino acids. Germline V lookup: CDR1 MNHNY, CDR2 SVGAGI (reference sequence). V dropped 4 bases and J dropped 1 base, with 13 bases sitting between them. CDR3 nucleotides: TGTGCCAGCAGTTCCCCCGGTGGTGGGAACACTGAAGCTTTCTTT. Encoded protein: CASSSPGGGNTEAFF.

This sequence joins TRBV7-2 and TRBJ2-2; D is undetermined. Trimming took off 4 bases at V and 5 bases at J, with 11 bases between the two ends. The CDR3 is 14 residues long. Germline V gene data show CDR1 as SGHTA and CDR2 as FQGNSA. The CDR3 nucleotides are TGTGCCAGCAGCTGGTTAAGCCAAACCGGGGAGCTGTTTTTT. Protein product: CASSWLSQTGELFF.

CDR3 DNA sequence: TGTGCCAGCAGCTCCCGACAGGGCCCCCAAGAGACCCAGTACTTC. This gives the protein CASSSRQGPQETQYF. The V call is TRBV7-9, the J call TRBJ2-5; the match to TRBD1 covers 7 bases. CDR1 and CDR2 (germline): SEHNR, FQNEAQ (reference sequence). The CDR3 has 15 amino acids. The J segment lost 1 base and the V segment lost 4 bases, leaving 6 bases of the junction unmatched.

V and J are TRBV9 and TRBJ1-3; D possibly corresponds to TRBD1 (6 bases). Trimming pared 8 bases from V and 0 bases from J, leaving 18 bases between. The CDR3 runs to 16 residues. Per germline, CDR1 SGDLS and CDR2 YYNGEE. The CDR3 DNA follows: TGTGCCAGTCAAGACAGGCAGAGACCCTCTGGAAACACCATATATTTT. Its translation is CASQDRQRPSGNTIYF.

The genes are TRBV7-6 and TRBJ2-7; TRBD2 matches 9 bases. Germline values: CDR1 SGHVS, CDR2 FNYEAQ. J was trimmed by 6 bases and V by 2 bases; bases with no gene match: 17. The CDR3 consists of 18 residues. CDR3 protein: CASSLLLAGVTQNSEQYF. The DNA for the CDR3 is TGTGCCAGCAGCTTATTGTTAGCGGGGGTGACTCAAAACTCCGAGCAGTACTTC.

This chain uses TRBV5-4 with TRBJ2-3; possibly TRBD1 for D (7 bases). The CDR3 runs to 15 residues. The V end lost 4 bases, the J end lost 3 bases, and 15 bases lay between the germline ends. Per germline, CDR1 SGHNT and CDR2 YYREEE (reference sequence). For the CDR3, the DNA is TGTGCCAGCAGCAACGGACAGGAGGGGACAGATACGCAGTATTTT. It yields the protein CASSNGQEGTDTQYF.

This sequence joins TRBV18 and TRBJ1-2, with TRBD1 as a possible D gene (5 bases). The CDR3 is 15 amino acids. The germline V and J ends were trimmed by 2 bases and 6 bases, with 16 bases remaining between them. Germline CDR1 and CDR2: KGHSH and LQKENI. The CDR3 sequence: CASSPVSQGTNGYTF. The CDR3, as DNA: TGTGCCAGCTCACCAGTGTCCCAGGGAACAAATGGCTACACCTTC.

This clone has only a few counts. This sequence joins TRBV15 and TRBJ2-1, with 11 bases fitting TRBD2. CDR1 LNHNV and CDR2 YYDKDF come from the germline V gene (reference sequence). The CDR3 sequence is 15 residues long. V lost 5 bases, J lost 7 bases, and 7 bases stayed unmatched. CDR3 nucleotide sequence: TGTGCCACCAGCGGTAGCGGGGGGGCCGGGAATGAGCAGTTCTTC. Its protein is CATSGSGGAGNEQFF.

This sequence joins TRBV6-5 and TRBJ2-7, with TRBD2 matching 9 bases. Germline trimming cut 6 bases from V and 7 bases from J; bases unmatched to any gene: 13. Germline assignment: CDR1 MNHEY and CDR2 SVGAGI. This CDR3 has 15 residues. The CDR3 DNA reads as TGTGCCAGCAGGGGGGGGAGCGGGGGGCAATCGGAGCAGTACTTC. Residues: CASRGGSGGQSEQYF.

On this clone: A junction end diverges from the germline sequence, so it may reflect a read error. In DNA form, the CDR3 reads TGCGCCAGCAGCTTGGCGTCGGGGAACTCTGAAGCTTTCTTT. Its protein product is CASSLASGNSEAFF. The chain uses TRBV5-1 and TRBJ1-1, with D unclear. Germline assignment: CDR1 SGHRS and CDR2 YFSETQ. CDR3 length: 14 residues.

In regard to this clone: Other nucleotide sequences in the sample specify the same CDR3. The V gene is TRBV4-3, the J gene TRBJ1-4; 8 bases align to TRBD1. The germline V gene has CDR1 LGHNA and CDR2 YSLEER. The CDR3 covers 16 residues. The trim removed 4 bases at V and 3 bases at J, leaving 7 bases unmatched. CDR3 sequence reads: CASSLGQGEANEKLFF. In DNA form, the CDR3 reads TGCGCCAGCAGCCTAGGACAGGGTGAGGCTAATGAAAAACTGTTTTTT.

The chain combines TRBV6-1 with TRBJ1-1, with D possibly TRBD1 on 5 matching bases. Germline V gene sequence: CDR1 MNHNS, CDR2 SASEGT. V gave up 2 bases and J gave up 3 bases, with 13 bases separating them. The CDR3 sequence is 15 residues long. CDR3 in amino acids: CASSENWGGDTEAFF. CDR3 DNA sequence: TGTGCCAGCAGTGAAAATTGGGGCGGGGACACTGAAGCTTTCTTT.

The chain couples TRBV7-9 to TRBJ2-7; possible D gene TRBD1, 6 bases. Trimming stripped 5 bases from V and 3 bases from J, with 14 bases between. Germline CDR1 SEHNR, CDR2 FQNEAQ (reference sequence). This CDR3 contains 14 residues. The CDR3 here is CASSHRDIGYEQYF. The CDR3 DNA reads as TGTGCCAGCAGCCACCGGGACATCGGCTACGAGCAGTACTTC.

The chain links TRBV7-9 to TRBJ1-6; tentative D call: TRBD1 (5 bases). The CDR3 is 17 amino acids. Trimming pared 5 bases from V and 0 bases from J, leaving 14 bases between. CDR1 and CDR2 from the germline V gene are SEHNR and FQNEAQ (reference sequence). DNA for the CDR3: TGTGCCAGCAGCCTACGACAGCTAAGCTCCTATAATTCACCCCTCCACTTT. Encoded protein: CASSLRQLSSYNSPLHF.

This clone was seen just once. This chain connects TRBV27 to TRBJ1-2; 9 nucleotides match TRBD1. The germline CDR1 and CDR2 sequences are MNHEY and SMNVEV (reference sequence). The trim removed 7 bases at V and 4 bases at J, leaving 16 bases unmatched. The CDR3 covers 17 residues. CDR3 sequence (DNA): TGTGCCAGCACCCCATTGGGACAGGGAGGGATGTTCTATGGCTACACCTTC. It codes for CASTPLGQGGMFYGYTF.

The chain joins TRBV5-3 to TRBJ1-4; D might be TRBD1 (6 bases). TRBV5-3 is assigned to the ORF class and has an uncertain function. Trimming cost V 7 bases and J 10 bases, with 23 bases left between them. This CDR3 has 15 amino acids. In DNA, the CDR3 is TGTGCCAGATGGGACCAGGGGAGAAGGGACCGAAAACTGTTTTTT. Residues: CARWDQGRRDRKLFF.

The rearrangement joins TRBV4-1 to TRBJ1-4; D ambiguous. Germline V gene data show CDR1 as MGHRA and CDR2 as YSYEKL. V gave up 2 bases and J gave up 7 bases, with 17 bases separating them. This CDR3 is 16 amino acids long. Here the CDR3 DNA reads TGCGCCAGCAGCCAACGAGGGTGGGGAGCGGGTGAAAAACTGTTTTTT. It codes for CASSQRGWGAGEKLFF.

CDR3 coding DNA: TGTGCCAGCAGTTTCATGGGGGGATCTTACAATGAGCAGTTCTTC. Protein product: CASSFMGGSYNEQFF. The V call is TRBV28, the J call TRBJ2-1; maybe TRBD2 (6 bases). Germline V gene data show CDR1 as MDHEN and CDR2 as SYDVKM. V lost 3 bases to trimming and J lost 4 bases, with 13 bases between them. This CDR3 spans 15 amino acids. Looking up the rest from reference TRBV28 and TRBJ2-1 gives the full variable domain: DVKVTQSSRYLVKRTGEKVFLECVQDMDHENMFWYRQDPGLGLRLIYFSYDVKMKEKGDIPEGYSVSREKKERFSLILESASTNQTSMYLCASSFMGGSYNEQFFGPGTRLTVL.

The chain recombines TRBV7-3 with TRBJ1-1, with D unclear. V was trimmed by 5 bases and J by 6 bases, leaving 13 bases between them. The CDR3 has 13 amino acids. CDR1 and CDR2 from the germline V gene are SGHTA and FQGTGA. The CDR3 reads CASSLDEGSEAFF. Here the CDR3 DNA reads TGTGCCAGCAGCCTTGATGAGGGATCTGAAGCTTTCTTT.

This chain joins TRBV30 and TRBJ1-6, with unresolved D. Germline-derived CDR1 and CDR2 are GTSNPN and SVGIG (reference sequence). The CDR3 length is 14 residues. V dropped 4 bases and J dropped 0 bases, with 7 bases sitting between them. Here the CDR3 DNA reads TGTGCCTGGAAGCTTAGCTCCTATAATTCACCCCTCCACTTT. Protein product: CAWKLSSYNSPLHF.